The 13 T cell receptor beta chains listed next were all sequenced from one sample in a study of cytomegalovirus exposure and HLA in healthy donors. With 60 Vbeta and 13 Jbeta primers, the PCR was carried out. Only in-frame clones appear in the TCRdb table, and some are missing; sequencing was by immunoSEQ multiplex PCR. The sample holds over 85,000 clones, 63% seen once. The sequenced material came from PBMCs. These receptors were taken from a human donor in good health.

The chain has TRBV5-1 and TRBJ2-5, with 10 bases identical to TRBD1. The CDR3 covers 15 residues. V was pared by 4 bases and J by 9 bases, with 12 bases of the junction left unmatched. Germline assignment: CDR1 SGHRS and CDR2 YFSETQ. CDR3 in amino acids: CASSTGQGKAGAQYF. CDR3 nucleotides: TGCGCCAGCAGCACGGGACAGGGGAAGGCCGGAGCCCAGTACTTC.

Here the CDR3 reads CASSHGQFEAFF. The CDR3 DNA sequence: TGTGCCAGTAGTCACGGACAGTTTGAAGCTTTCTTT. The chain links TRBV19 to TRBJ1-1; possible D gene TRBD1, 6 bases. Germline V gene lookup returns CDR1 LNHDA and CDR2 SQIVND (reference sequence). The CDR3 extends over 12 amino acids. V was cut by 5 bases and J by 7 bases, with 11 bases left in between.

The chain recombines TRBV6-5 with TRBJ1-5, with TRBD1 matching 9 bases. The CDR3 has 15 residues. CDR1 is MNHEY and CDR2 is SVGAGI in the germline V gene. The V and J ends lost 6 bases and 6 bases, in that order; junction bases with no gene match: 9. The CDR3 nucleotides read TGTGCCAGCAGCAAAACAGGGGGCGGCTTTCAGCCCCAGCATTTT. The encoded protein is CASSKTGGGFQPQHF.

The chain joins TRBV2 to TRBJ1-5; 7 bases are shared with TRBD1. Germline V gene data show CDR1 as SNHLY and CDR2 as FYNNEI. The CDR3 is 14 amino acids. V was clipped by 3 bases and J by 7 bases; unmatched bases: 6. CDR3 loop: CASSDTGDWQPQHF. CDR3 nucleotides: TGTGCCAGCAGTGACACAGGGGACTGGCAGCCCCAGCATTTT. The whole variable domain, filled in from reference TRBV2 and TRBJ1-5, reads EPEVTQTPSHQVTQMGQEVILRCVPISNHLYFYWYRQILGQKVEFLVSFYNNEISEKSEIFDDQFSVERPDGSNFTLKIRSTKLEDSAMYFCASSDTGDWQPQHFGDGTRLSIL.

The chain couples TRBV28 to TRBJ2-7; D possibly corresponds to TRBD1 (5 bases). The CDR3 has 15 amino acids. The V end lost 7 bases, the J end lost 3 bases, and 19 bases lay between the germline ends. In germline, CDR1 is MDHEN, CDR2 SYDVKM. CDR3 protein: CASTLLGQGIYEQYF. The CDR3 DNA follows: TGTGCCAGCACCCTACTGGGGCAGGGAATCTACGAGCAGTACTTC.

Concerning this clone: One end of the junction varies from germline; a read error may be responsible. The chain uses TRBV2 and TRBJ1-3; D might be TRBD1 (5 bases). CDR3 length: 14 amino acids. CDR1 is SNHLY, CDR2 FYNNEI, per germline. DNA of the CDR3: TGTGCCACCAGTGGCAGGACATCTGGAAACACCATATATTTT. It codes for CATSGRTSGNTIYF. Complete variable domain (other parts from reference TRBV2 and TRBJ1-3): EPEVTQTPSHQVTQMGQEVILRCVPISNHLYFYWYRQILGQKVEFLVSFYNNEISEKSEIFDDQFSVERPDGSNFTLKIRSTKLEDSAMYFCATSGRTSGNTIYFGEGSWLTVV.

The chain carries TRBV6-1 and TRBJ1-5; TRBD1 is a possible D gene (5 bases). The V gene's germline CDR1 is MNHNS and CDR2 SASEGT. This CDR3 is 18 amino acids long. Trimming took 1 base from V and 0 from J, leaving 16 bases between them. The CDR3 sequence: CASSEEAAKRGSNQPQHF. CDR3 nucleotides: TGTGCCAGCAGTGAAGAGGCGGCAAAAAGGGGTAGCAATCAGCCCCAGCATTTT.

This clone showed up just a few times. The chain recombines TRBV30 with TRBJ1-2, with 7 bases aligning to TRBD1. This CDR3 region has 13 residues. Germline CDR1 and CDR2: GTSNPN and SVGIG (reference sequence). V trimming: 7 bases; J trimming: 0 bases; junction bases outside the gene matches: 5. The CDR3 DNA is TGTGCCTTTCGACAGGGTCCTAACTATGGCTACACCTTC. It specifies CAFRQGPNYGYTF.

CDR3 amino acids: CASSQAPDTSYEQYF. The CDR3 DNA reads as TGCGCCAGCAGCCAAGCCCCGGACACCTCCTACGAGCAGTACTTC. This chain links TRBV4-1 with TRBJ2-7, with D perhaps TRBD1 (5 bases). The CDR3 has 15 amino acids. Deletions cut 1 base from V and 0 bases from J, with 10 bases between. From germline, CDR1 is MGHRA and CDR2 YSYEKL.

The chain carries TRBV19 and TRBJ2-7, with D possibly matching TRBD2 (6 bases). Trimming removed 2 bases from V and 3 bases from J, with 8 bases in between. CDR1 is LNHDA, CDR2 SQIVND, per germline (reference sequence). This CDR3 is built from 13 residues. CDR3 DNA: TGTGCCAGTAGTATAAATAGCGGCTACGAGCAGTACTTC. It translates to CASSINSGYEQYF.

This clone has just one count. In DNA form, the CDR3 reads TGTGCCAGCAGGACAGGGAATCAAGAGACCCAGTACTTC. It is translated as CASRTGNQETQYF. The chain employs TRBV7-9 and TRBJ2-5, with 7 bases lining up with TRBD1. The CDR3 is 13 amino acids. CDR1 SEHNR and CDR2 FQNEAQ come from the germline V gene (reference sequence). The ends lost 6 bases at V and 2 bases at J; junction bases unmatched: 3.

This chain links TRBV4-2 with TRBJ2-7; TRBD2 is a possible D gene (5 bases). The CDR3 is 14 residues long. Trimming stripped 0 bases from V and 0 bases from J, with 6 bases between. Germline CDR1 and CDR2: LGHNA and YNFKEQ. The CDR3 is CASSQDRGSYEQYF. The CDR3 DNA is TGTGCCAGCAGCCAAGATCGGGGCTCCTACGAGCAGTACTTC.

This clone showed up just once. Compared with germline, one end of the junction differs, possibly owing to a read error. The V gene is TRBV27, the J gene TRBJ2-7; TRBD1 is a possible D gene (5 bases). The CDR3 length is 14 residues. Germline CDR1 reads MNHEY; CDR2 reads SMNVEV (reference sequence). CDR3 residues: CASSLQGISNEQYF. DNA of the CDR3: TGTGCCAGCAGTTTACAGGGAATCTCCAACGAGCAGTACTTC.